These T cell receptor beta chains were read from a single sample in a study of T cells in tumors after PD-1 blockade. Method: immunoSEQ multiplex PCR; TCRdb's copy keeps in-frame clones and lacks some. This table holds 20,000 to 25,000 clones, around four fifths found once. Here the sequenced sample was PBMCs, taken after anti-PD-1 treatment. These TCRs come from a human donor with basal cell carcinoma. Each CDR3 is given with its conserved first and last residue. Each record gives: clone size, V gene, J gene, D gene, CDR3 protein, CDR3 DNA. The D gene is left open where the match is weak. Only some rows state a clone size, as once, few, many or a class for expanded clones.

size: -
V: TRBV7-9
J: TRBJ1-5
D: TRBD1
CDR3: CASSLTTGGNQPQHF
DNA: TGTGCCAGCAGCTTAACGACAGGGGGGAATCAGCCCCAGCATTTT

size: few
V: TRBV3-1/TRBV3-2
J: TRBJ1-6
D: -
CDR3: CASSHPEGGGPYNSPLHF
DNA: TGTGCCAGCAGCCACCCCGAAGGTGGCGGTCCCTATAATTCACCCCTCCACTTT

size: -
V: TRBV2
J: TRBJ1-2
D: -
CDR3: CAGRQFVGGYTF
DNA: TGTGCCGGAAGACAGTTCGTTGGTGGCTACACCTTC

size: few
V: TRBV19
J: TRBJ1-5
D: TRBD1
CDR3: CASSTDGTGGEQPQHF
DNA: TGTGCCAGTAGTACTGATGGGACAGGGGGCGAACAGCCCCAGCATTTT

size: -
V: TRBV24-1
J: TRBJ1-1
D: -
CDR3: CATSDRHRRTNTEAFF
DNA: TGTGCCACCAGTGATCGACACAGACGGACTAACACTGAAGCTTTCTTT

size: -
V: TRBV12-3/TRBV12-4
J: TRBJ1-5
D: -
CDR3: CASSLSRDQPQHF
DNA: TGTGCCAGCAGTTTGTCGAGGGATCAGCCCCAGCATTTT

size: -
V: TRBV6-5
J: TRBJ2-3
D: -
CDR3: CASTTSRDTQYF
DNA: TGTGCCAGCACCACCAGCAGAGATACGCAGTATTTT

size: -
V: TRBV18
J: TRBJ1-1
D: -
CDR3: CASSDNSGVTEAFF
DNA: TGTGCCAGCTCAGACAACTCAGGGGTCACTGAAGCTTTCTTT

size: -
V: TRBV19
J: TRBJ1-3
D: -
CDR3: CASRTASGNTIYF
DNA: TGTGCCAGTCGAACGGCCTCTGGAAACACCATATATTTT

size: -
V: TRBV30
J: TRBJ2-2
D: TRBD2
CDR3: CAWSVGLAGVFGELFF
DNA: TGTGCCTGGAGTGTAGGACTAGCGGGGGTGTTCGGGGAGCTGTTTTTT

size: -
V: TRBV12-5
J: TRBJ1-2
D: -
CDR3: CASGLPTGIYGYTF
DNA: TGTGCTAGTGGTTTACCAACAGGGATCTATGGCTACACCTTC

size: -
V: TRBV5-4
J: TRBJ2-1
D: TRBD1
CDR3: CASSHWDRGDPEQFF
DNA: TGTGCCAGCAGCCACTGGGACAGGGGGGACCCCGAGCAGTTCTTC

size: -
V: TRBV12-5
J: TRBJ1-2
D: TRBD1
CDR3: CASGYTGGGYGYTF
DNA: TGTGCTAGTGGTTACACAGGGGGCGGCTATGGCTACACCTTC

size: -
V: TRBV7-2
J: TRBJ2-1
D: TRBD1
CDR3: CASSRNRGLRNEQFF
DNA: TGTGCCAGCAGCCGGAACAGGGGGCTAAGGAATGAGCAGTTCTTC

size: few
V: TRBV30
J: TRBJ2-5
D: -
CDR3: CAWSVLPKGTGETQYF
DNA: TGTGCCTGGAGTGTACTACCCAAGGGGACGGGAGAGACCCAGTACTTC

size: -
V: TRBV7-2
J: TRBJ1-5
D: -
CDR3: CASSFLVDQPQHF
DNA: TGTGCCAGCAGCTTCTTAGTGGATCAGCCCCAGCATTTT

size: -
V: TRBV6-5
J: TRBJ1-1
D: -
CDR3: CASRIYRDTEAFF
DNA: TGTGCCAGCAGGATCTACAGGGACACTGAAGCTTTCTTT

size: -
V: TRBV9
J: TRBJ1-3
D: -
CDR3: CASSGRGLAGNTIYF
DNA: TGTGCCAGCAGCGGCAGGGGACTAGCTGGAAACACCATATATTTT

size: -
V: TRBV14
J: TRBJ1-4
D: -
CDR3: CASSPKGWKLFF
DNA: TGTGCCAGCAGCCCCAAAGGATGGAAACTGTTTTTT

size: -
V: TRBV30
J: TRBJ1-2
D: -
CDR3: CAWTLTSLDGYTF
DNA: TGTGCCTGGACACTGACATCTTTGGATGGCTACACCTTC

size: -
V: TRBV5-1
J: TRBJ2-1
D: TRBD2
CDR3: CASSLEVAGAYNEQFF
DNA: TGCGCCAGCAGCTTGGAGGTAGCGGGGGCCTACAATGAGCAGTTCTTC

size: -
V: TRBV6-2/TRBV6-3
J: TRBJ1-5
D: TRBD1
CDR3: CASSDGGTGHQPQHF
DNA: TGTGCCAGCAGCGACGGGGGGACAGGCCACCAGCCCCAGCATTTT

size: -
V: TRBV29-1
J: TRBJ2-7
D: -
CDR3: CSVESAYEQYF
DNA: TGCAGCGTTGAATCCGCGTACGAGCAGTACTTC

size: -
V: TRBV19
J: TRBJ2-2
D: -
CDR3: CASSITGTNTGELFF
DNA: TGTGCCAGTAGTATAACAGGGACGAACACCGGGGAGCTGTTTTTT

size: -
V: TRBV11-3
J: TRBJ2-5
D: -
CDR3: CASSPGARESRETQYF
DNA: TGTGCCAGCAGCCCAGGGGCGCGGGAGAGTAGGGAGACCCAGTACTTC